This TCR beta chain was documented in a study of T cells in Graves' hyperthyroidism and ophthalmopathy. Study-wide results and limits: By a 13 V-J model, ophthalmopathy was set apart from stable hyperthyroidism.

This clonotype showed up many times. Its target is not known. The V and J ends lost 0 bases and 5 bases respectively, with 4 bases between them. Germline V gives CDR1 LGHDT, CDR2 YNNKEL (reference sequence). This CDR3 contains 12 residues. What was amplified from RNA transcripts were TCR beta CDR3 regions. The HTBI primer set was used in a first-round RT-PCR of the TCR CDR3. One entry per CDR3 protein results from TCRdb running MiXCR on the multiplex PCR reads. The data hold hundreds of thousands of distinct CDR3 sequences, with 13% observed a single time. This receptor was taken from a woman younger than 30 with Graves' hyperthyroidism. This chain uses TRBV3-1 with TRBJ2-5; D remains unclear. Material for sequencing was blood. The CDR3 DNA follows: TGTGCCAGCAGCCAAGAAGACGAGACCCAGTACTTC. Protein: CASSQEDETQYF.